This T cell receptor (beta chain) was retrieved from a study of vaccination and CD4 T cells after COVID-19. Study in general: SARS-CoV-2, HCoV-NL63, HCoV-OC43 and HCoV-229E supplied the overlapping spike peptides used to stimulate cells. Controls used CEFX viral epitopes (positive), HIV-1 Nef peptides (negative), or no peptide.

With regard to this clonotype: Its antigen is unidentified.

The Oncomine TCR Beta short-read assay was applied to DNA of cultured CD4+ T cells. TCRdb fed the PCR reads into MiXCR, producing one record per CDR3 protein. The sample consists of around 16,000 distinct CDR3 sequences, roughly 53% of them appearing once. Study-level points and caveats: SARS-CoV-2-reactive clonotypes rose nonsignificantly, with the median going from about 20 to 38.

Germline CDR1 KGHSH, CDR2 LQKENI. The CDR3 has 15 residues. Trimming took 2 bases from V and 0 from J, leaving 10 bases between them. Treatment given: roughly 10-day PBMC culture with coronavirus spike peptide pools or control peptides (ViraFEST assay). The sequencing sample was made of CD4+ T cells from blood, cultured in vitro. The V gene is TRBV18, the J gene TRBJ1-2, with D uncertain. This TCR derives from a human donor who had recovered from COVID-19. The DNA of the CDR3 is TGTGCCAGCTCACCAATTGGGGAAGCTAACTATGGCTACACCTTC. Amino acid sequence: CASSPIGEANYGYTF.